This T cell receptor (beta chain) comes out of a study of somatic mutations in cytotoxic T cells in rheumatoid arthritis. The study pulled out CD4+ and CD8+ cells with positive magnetic bead selection and then checked their purity by flow cytometry. This CDR3 has 12 amino acids. Germline V gives CDR1 GTSNPN, CDR2 SVGIG (reference sequence). Deletions cut 7 bases from V and 5 bases from J, with 13 bases between. TCRdb's table, derived via immunoSEQ multiplex PCR, lists solely in-frame clones and lacks some. Of just over 20,000 clones in the sample, about four fifths were seen once. This sequence originates from an adult with rheumatoid arthritis. V and J are TRBV30 and TRBJ2-3; the D gene could be TRBD1 or TRBD2 (5 bases each). Source material: CD8+ T cells sorted from blood. CDR3 nucleotide sequence: TGTGCCTTGGGGGAAATGGGAGATACGCAGTATTTT. Its translation is CALGEMGDTQYF.